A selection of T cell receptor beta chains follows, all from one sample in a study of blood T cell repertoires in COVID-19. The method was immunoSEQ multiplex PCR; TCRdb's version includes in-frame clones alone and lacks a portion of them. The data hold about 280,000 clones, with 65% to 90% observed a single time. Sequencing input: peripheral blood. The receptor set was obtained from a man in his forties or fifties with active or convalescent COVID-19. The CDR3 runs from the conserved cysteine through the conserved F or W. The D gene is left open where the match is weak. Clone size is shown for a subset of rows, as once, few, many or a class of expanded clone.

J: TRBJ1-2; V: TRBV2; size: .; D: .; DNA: TGTGCCAGCAGTGACACGTCCCGTCGGCCCCGGGAAGGCTATGGCTACACCTTC; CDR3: CASSDTSRRPREGYGYTF
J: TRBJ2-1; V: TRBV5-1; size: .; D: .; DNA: TGCGCCAGCAGCTTACAGGAGCAATATTACAATGAGCAGTTCTTC; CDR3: CASSLQEQYYNEQFF
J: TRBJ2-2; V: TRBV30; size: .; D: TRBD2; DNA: TGTGCCTGGGGCAAGGGACTAAACACCGGGGAGCTGTTTTTT; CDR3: CAWGKGLNTGELFF
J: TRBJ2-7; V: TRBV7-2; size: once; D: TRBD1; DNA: TGTGCCAGCAGCTTAGGTGGACAGGGGACCGAGCAGTACTTC; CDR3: CASSLGGQGTEQYF
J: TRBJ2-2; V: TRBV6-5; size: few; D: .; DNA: TGTGCCAGCACCCGGGACAAGAACACCGGGGAGCTGTTTTTT; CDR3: CASTRDKNTGELFF
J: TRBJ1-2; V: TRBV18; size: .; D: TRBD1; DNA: TGTGCCAGCTCACCCGACAGGGAGTCTGGCTACACCTTC; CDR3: CASSPDRESGYTF
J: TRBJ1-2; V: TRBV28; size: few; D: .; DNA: TGTGCCAGCAGTGGGCCAGCCAAAGCCCGGTATGGCTACACCTTC; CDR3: CASSGPAKARYGYTF
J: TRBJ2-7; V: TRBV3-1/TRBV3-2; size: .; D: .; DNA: TGTGCCAGCAGCCCCCGACAGAACTACGAGCAGTACTTC; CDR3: CASSPRQNYEQYF
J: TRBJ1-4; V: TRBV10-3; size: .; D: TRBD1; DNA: TGTGCCATCGGGGCAGGGGGTGAAAAACTGTTTTTT; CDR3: CAIGAGGEKLFF
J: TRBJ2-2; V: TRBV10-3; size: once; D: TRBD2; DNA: TGTGCCATCAGGCGGGGCGGGAGGGACACCGGGGAGCTGTTTTTT; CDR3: CAIRRGGRDTGELFF
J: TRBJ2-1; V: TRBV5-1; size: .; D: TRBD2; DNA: TGCGCCAGCAGCCCGCGTACTAGCGGGGCTGACAATGAGCAGTTCTTC; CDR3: CASSPRTSGADNEQFF
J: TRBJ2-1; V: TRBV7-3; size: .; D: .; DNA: TGTGCCAGCAGCCCTCGCCCGGTTCCCGGGTACAATGAGCAGTTCTTC; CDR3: CASSPRPVPGYNEQFF
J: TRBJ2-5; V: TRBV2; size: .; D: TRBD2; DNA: TGTGCCAGCAGGGGCCTAGCGGGAGGGGAGACCCAGTACTTC; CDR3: CASRGLAGGETQYF
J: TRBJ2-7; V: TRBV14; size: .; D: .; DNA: TGTGCCAGCAGCCAAGATGCGATGTCCTACGAGCAGTACTTC; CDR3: CASSQDAMSYEQYF
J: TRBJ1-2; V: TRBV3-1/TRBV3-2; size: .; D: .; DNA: TGTGCCAGCAGCCCAGGGGCCGGCGGCTACACCTTC; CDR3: CASSPGAGGYTF
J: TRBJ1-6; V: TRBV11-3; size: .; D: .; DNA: TGTGCCAGCAGCTTAGATTCGCGTAATTCACCCCTCCACTTT; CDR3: CASSLDSRNSPLHF
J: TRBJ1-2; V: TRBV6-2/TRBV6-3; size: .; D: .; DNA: TGTGCCAGCAGTGCCATCTGGGGGGGACACCCAGCTAACTATGGCTACACCTTC; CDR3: CASSAIWGGHPANYGYTF
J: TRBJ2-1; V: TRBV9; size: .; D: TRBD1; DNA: TGTGCCAGCAGCGTTATCACCGGGGACAGGGTGTTCTTC; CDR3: CASSVITGDRVFF
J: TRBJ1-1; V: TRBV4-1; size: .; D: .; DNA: TGCGCCAGCAGCCAAGACGGGAAGGACGGAGGAGGCAAGTTGGCTTTCTTT; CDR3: CASSQDGKDGGGKLAFF
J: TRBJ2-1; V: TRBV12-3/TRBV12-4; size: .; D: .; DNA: TGTGCCAGCAGTTCACAGGTTTCTGGGCAGTTCTTC; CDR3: CASSSQVSGQFF
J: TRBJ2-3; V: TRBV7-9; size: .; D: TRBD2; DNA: TGTGCCAGCAGCTTAGTCGGACTAGCGGGAGTTGGCACAGATACGCAGTATTTT; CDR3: CASSLVGLAGVGTDTQYF
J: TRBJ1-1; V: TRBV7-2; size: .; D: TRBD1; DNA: TGTGCCAGCAGCCAGGGACAGACACTGAACACTGAAGCTTTCTTT; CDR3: CASSQGQTLNTEAFF
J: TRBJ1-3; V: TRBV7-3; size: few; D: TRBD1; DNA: TGTGCCAGCAGCGTCACAGGGGACACTGGAAACACCATATATTTT; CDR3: CASSVTGDTGNTIYF
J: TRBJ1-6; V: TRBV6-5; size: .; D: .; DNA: TGTGCCAGCACCCAATGGGGGGGCGGGAATTCACCCCTCCACTTT; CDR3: CASTQWGGGNSPLHF
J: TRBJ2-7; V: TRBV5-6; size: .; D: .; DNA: TGTGCCAGCAGCTTGGGATGGAGGGACTACGAGCAGTACTTC; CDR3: CASSLGWRDYEQYF
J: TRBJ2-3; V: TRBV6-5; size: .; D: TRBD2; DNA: TGTGCCAGCAGAGGGAGGGCAGATACGCAGTATTTT; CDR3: CASRGRADTQYF
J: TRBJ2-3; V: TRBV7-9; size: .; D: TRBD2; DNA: TGTGCCAGCAGCTTAGCCACTAGCGGGAGTCGATCAGATACGCAGTATTTT; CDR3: CASSLATSGSRSDTQYF
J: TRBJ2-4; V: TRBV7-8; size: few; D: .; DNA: TGTGCCAGCAGCTTGGACGGGGGCATTCAGTACTTC; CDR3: CASSLDGGIQYF
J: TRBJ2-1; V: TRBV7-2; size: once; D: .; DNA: TGTGCCAGCAGCTTAGGGACAGCCTACAATGAGCAGTTCTTC; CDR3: CASSLGTAYNEQFF
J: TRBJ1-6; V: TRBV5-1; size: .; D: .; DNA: TGCGCCAGCAGCGCGACCGGGGTGAATTCACCCCTCCACTTT; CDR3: CASSATGVNSPLHF
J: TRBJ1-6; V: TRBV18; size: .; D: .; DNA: TGTGCCAGCTCACCATACGGGCCGGGGGACGCTTCACCCCTCCACTTT; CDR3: CASSPYGPGDASPLHF
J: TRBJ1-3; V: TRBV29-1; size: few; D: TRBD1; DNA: TGCAGCGTTGGCACCGGGACAGGGGGTTTTGGAAACACCATATATTTT; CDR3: CSVGTGTGGFGNTIYF
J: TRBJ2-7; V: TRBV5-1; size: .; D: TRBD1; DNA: TGCGCCAGCAGCTGGACGACAGGGGGCTACTACGAGCAGTACTTC; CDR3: CASSWTTGGYYEQYF
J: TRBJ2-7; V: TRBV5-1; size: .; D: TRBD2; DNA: TGCGCCAGCAGCTTGGCGCGACTAGCGGGAAGGTTCGAGGACGAGCAGTACTTC; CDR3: CASSLARLAGRFEDEQYF
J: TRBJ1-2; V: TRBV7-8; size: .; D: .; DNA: TGTGCCAGCAGCTTAGGGGCCCTTCTGGCAGGGTCATGGGGCTATGGCTACACCTTC; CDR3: CASSLGALLAGSWGYGYTF
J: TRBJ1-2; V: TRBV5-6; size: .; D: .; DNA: TGTGCCAGCAGCTTGGGGTCCGGACTCGGCTATGGCTACACCTTC; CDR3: CASSLGSGLGYGYTF
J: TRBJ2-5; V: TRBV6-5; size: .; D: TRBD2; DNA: TGTGCCAGCAGGGATCTAGCGGGAAAGGAGACCCAGTACTTC; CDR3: CASRDLAGKETQYF
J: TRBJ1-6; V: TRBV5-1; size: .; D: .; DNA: TGCGCCAGCAGCGAGGCTCTGGGTGAAGGTTCACCCCTCCACTTT; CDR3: CASSEALGEGSPLHF
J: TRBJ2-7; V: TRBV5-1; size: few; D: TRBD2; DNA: TGCGCCAGCAGCTCCGGGACTAGCGGGAGCGGGGAGCACTTC; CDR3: CASSSGTSGSGEHF
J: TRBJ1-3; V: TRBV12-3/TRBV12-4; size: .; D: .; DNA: TGTGCCAGCAGTTTATCCGGGGACACCATATATTTT; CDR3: CASSLSGDTIYF
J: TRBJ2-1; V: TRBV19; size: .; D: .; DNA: TGTGCCAGTAGTAACAGGGTAGTGGATGAGCAGTTCTTC; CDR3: CASSNRVVDEQFF
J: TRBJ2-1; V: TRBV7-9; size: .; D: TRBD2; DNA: TGTGCCAGCAGCTCCGCCGGGACTAGCCTCTATTATGAGCAGTTCTTC; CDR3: CASSSAGTSLYYEQFF
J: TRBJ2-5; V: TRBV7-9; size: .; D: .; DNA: TGTGCCAGCAGCTTAGCACAGGGTTACCAAGAGACCCAGTACTTC; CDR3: CASSLAQGYQETQYF
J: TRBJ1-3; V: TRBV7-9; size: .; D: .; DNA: TGTGCCAGCAGCTTAGCTGGAACAGGAAACTCTGGAAACACCATATATTTT; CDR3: CASSLAGTGNSGNTIYF
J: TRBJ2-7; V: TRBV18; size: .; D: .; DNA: TGTGCCAGCTCCCTGGGGGGCTCCTACGAGCAGTACTTC; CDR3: CASSLGGSYEQYF
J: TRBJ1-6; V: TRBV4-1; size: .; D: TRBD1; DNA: TGCGCCAGCAGCCAGGGACAGGCCGTCAATTCACCCCTCCACTTT; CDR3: CASSQGQAVNSPLHF
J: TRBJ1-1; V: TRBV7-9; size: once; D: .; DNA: TGTGCCAGCAGCAACCGACAGAAGAACACTGAAGCTTTCTTT; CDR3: CASSNRQKNTEAFF
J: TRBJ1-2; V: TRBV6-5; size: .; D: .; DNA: TGTGCCAGCAGTTACTCTTCCAGGGGTGAGGCTGGCTACACCTTC; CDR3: CASSYSSRGEAGYTF
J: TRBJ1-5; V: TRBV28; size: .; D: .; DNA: TGTGCCAGCAGTTTATCCCCGCGGGGACAGCCCCAGCATTTT; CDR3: CASSLSPRGQPQHF
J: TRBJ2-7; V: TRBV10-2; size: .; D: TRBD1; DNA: TGCGCCAGCAGTGAGGCCGACAGGGGGGAATACGAGCAGTACTTC; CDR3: CASSEADRGEYEQYF
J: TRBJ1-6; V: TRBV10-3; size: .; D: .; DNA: TGTGCCATCAATGAGAGGGAGAATAATTCACCCCTCCACTTT; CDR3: CAINERENNSPLHF
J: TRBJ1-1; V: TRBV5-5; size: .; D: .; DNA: TGTGCCAGCAGCTTGGGGAGCGGCGGTGAAGCTTTCTTT; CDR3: CASSLGSGGEAFF
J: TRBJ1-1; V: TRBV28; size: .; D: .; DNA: TGTGCCAGCAGTTTAGCAAGGGGTCGGACTGAAGCTTTCTTT; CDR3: CASSLARGRTEAFF